A selection of T cell receptor beta chains follows, all from one sample in a study of cytomegalovirus exposure and HLA in healthy donors. Generated by immunoSEQ multiplex PCR, the TCRdb table keeps only in-frame clones and is missing some. The sample lists some 140,000 clones, 65% to 85% occurring once. Specimen: PBMCs. The receptors were gathered from a man in his fifties in good health and CMV-seronegative. The CDR3 runs from the conserved cysteine through the conserved F or W. Fields, in order: CDR3 length, D gene, V gene, J gene, clone size, CDR3 DNA, CDR3 protein. A D gene is named only where the DNA matches it firmly. Part of the rows lack a size; the others show once, few, many or a class for expanded clones.

len: 13
d_gene: .
v_gene: TRBV5-4
j_gene: TRBJ1-1
abundance: .
CDR3nt: TGTGCCAGCAGCTATGAGGGACTGCCTGAAGCTTTCTTT
CDR3aa: CASSYEGLPEAFF

len: 13
d_gene: TRBD1
v_gene: TRBV9
j_gene: TRBJ2-7
abundance: once
CDR3nt: TGTGCCAGCAGCGTAACAGGGGTAGGCGAGCAGTACTTC
CDR3aa: CASSVTGVGEQYF

len: 15
d_gene: .
v_gene: TRBV28
j_gene: TRBJ1-2
abundance: .
CDR3nt: TGTGCCAGCAGTTTATTGACAGCTTCTAACTATGGCTACACCTTC
CDR3aa: CASSLLTASNYGYTF

len: 13
d_gene: .
v_gene: TRBV30
j_gene: TRBJ2-7
abundance: .
CDR3nt: TGTGCCTGGTGTGATGTAAGGGGGGGAGAGCAGTACTTC
CDR3aa: CAWCDVRGGEQYF

len: 13
d_gene: .
v_gene: TRBV19
j_gene: TRBJ1-1
abundance: few
CDR3nt: TGTGCCAGTAGATACAGGGAGAGCACTGAAGCTTTCTTT
CDR3aa: CASRYRESTEAFF

len: 17
d_gene: .
v_gene: TRBV7-8
j_gene: TRBJ2-2
abundance: .
CDR3nt: TGTGCCAGCAGCTTAGCGCGGATCAGCCTAAACACCGGGGAGCTGTTTTTT
CDR3aa: CASSLARISLNTGELFF

len: 17
d_gene: TRBD1
v_gene: TRBV6-1
j_gene: TRBJ2-5
abundance: .
CDR3nt: TGTGCCAGCAGTGAAGTTATGACAGGGGGTCTTAAAGAGACCCAGTACTTC
CDR3aa: CASSEVMTGGLKETQYF

len: 16
d_gene: TRBD1
v_gene: TRBV9
j_gene: TRBJ1-4
abundance: .
CDR3nt: TGTGCCAGCAGCCCTGGCGGGACAGGACCTAATGAAAAACTGTTTTTT
CDR3aa: CASSPGGTGPNEKLFF

len: 15
d_gene: TRBD2
v_gene: TRBV11-2
j_gene: TRBJ2-7
abundance: .
CDR3nt: TGTGCCAGCAGCAAGACTAGCGGGAGATTGGGAGAGCAGTACTTC
CDR3aa: CASSKTSGRLGEQYF

len: 11
d_gene: .
v_gene: TRBV28
j_gene: TRBJ2-7
abundance: .
CDR3nt: TGTGCCAGCCGACATTTCTACGAGCAGTACTTC
CDR3aa: CASRHFYEQYF

len: 13
d_gene: .
v_gene: TRBV29-1
j_gene: TRBJ2-2
abundance: .
CDR3nt: TGCAGCGCTCTTCAGGGTTACACCGGGGAGCTGTTTTTT
CDR3aa: CSALQGYTGELFF

len: 15
d_gene: TRBD1
v_gene: TRBV28
j_gene: TRBJ1-1
abundance: once
CDR3nt: TGTGCCAGCAGGGGGACAGAGACGGGGAACACTGAAGCTTTCTTT
CDR3aa: CASRGTETGNTEAFF

len: 14
d_gene: .
v_gene: TRBV29-1
j_gene: TRBJ2-7
abundance: .
CDR3nt: TGCAGCGTTGAAGAGTCGGGTGGGTCCTACGAGCAGTACTTC
CDR3aa: CSVEESGGSYEQYF

len: 18
d_gene: TRBD2
v_gene: TRBV19
j_gene: TRBJ2-5
abundance: .
CDR3nt: TGTGCCAGTCAACCCCTAGGACTAGCGGGGGTTCCCAAGGGGACCCAGTACTTC
CDR3aa: CASQPLGLAGVPKGTQYF

len: 18
d_gene: TRBD1
v_gene: TRBV4-1
j_gene: TRBJ2-2
abundance: .
CDR3nt: TGCGCCAGCAGCCAAGTAACCGGACAGGGGCGCAACACCGGGGAGCTGTTTTTT
CDR3aa: CASSQVTGQGRNTGELFF

len: 16
d_gene: .
v_gene: TRBV7-3
j_gene: TRBJ2-2
abundance: .
CDR3nt: TGTGCCAGCAGTTATAGGGACCAGGGGTACACCGGGGAGCTGTTTTTT
CDR3aa: CASSYRDQGYTGELFF

len: 17
d_gene: .
v_gene: TRBV4-3
j_gene: TRBJ2-2
abundance: .
CDR3nt: TGCGCCAGCAGCCAACGGTCCAGGGCCCCGAACACCGGGGAGCTGTTTTTT
CDR3aa: CASSQRSRAPNTGELFF

len: 12
d_gene: .
v_gene: TRBV7-9
j_gene: TRBJ1-2
abundance: .
CDR3nt: TGTGCCAGCAGCAAAGACAGCTATGGCTACACCTTC
CDR3aa: CASSKDSYGYTF